This T cell receptor beta chain was documented in a study of cytomegalovirus exposure and HLA in healthy donors. Looked up from germline, CDR1 is LGHNA and CDR2 is YNFKEQ. This CDR3 is 18 amino acids long. Unmatched junction bases numbered 13, after V lost 0 bases and J lost 7 bases. The method was immunoSEQ multiplex PCR; TCRdb's version includes in-frame clones alone and lacks a portion of them. This table has 100,000 to 120,000 clones, roughly 89% appearing once. The V and J genes are TRBV4-2 and TRBJ2-5, with 11 bases that match TRBD2. What was sequenced was PBMCs. The clonotype was recovered from a woman between 18 and 29 years old in good health and CMV-seronegative. The CDR3 here is CASSQDYPIAGGQGTQYF. CDR3 in DNA: TGTGCCAGCAGCCAAGACTACCCTATAGCGGGGGGGCAGGGGACCCAGTACTTC.